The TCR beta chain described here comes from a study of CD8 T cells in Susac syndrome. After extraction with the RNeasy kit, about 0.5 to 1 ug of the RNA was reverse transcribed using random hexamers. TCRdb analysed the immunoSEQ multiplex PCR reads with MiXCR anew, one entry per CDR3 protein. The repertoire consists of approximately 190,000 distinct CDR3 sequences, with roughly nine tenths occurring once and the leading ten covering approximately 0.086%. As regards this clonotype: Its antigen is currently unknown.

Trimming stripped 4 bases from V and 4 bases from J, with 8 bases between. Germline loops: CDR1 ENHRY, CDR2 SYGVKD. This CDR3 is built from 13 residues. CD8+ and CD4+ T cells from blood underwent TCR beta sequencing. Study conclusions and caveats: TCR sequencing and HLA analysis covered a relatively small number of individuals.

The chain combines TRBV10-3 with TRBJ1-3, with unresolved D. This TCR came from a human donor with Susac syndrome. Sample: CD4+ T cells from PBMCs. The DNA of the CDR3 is TGTGCCATCAGTGGAATCCCCGGAAACACCATATATTTT. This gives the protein CAISGIPGNTIYF.